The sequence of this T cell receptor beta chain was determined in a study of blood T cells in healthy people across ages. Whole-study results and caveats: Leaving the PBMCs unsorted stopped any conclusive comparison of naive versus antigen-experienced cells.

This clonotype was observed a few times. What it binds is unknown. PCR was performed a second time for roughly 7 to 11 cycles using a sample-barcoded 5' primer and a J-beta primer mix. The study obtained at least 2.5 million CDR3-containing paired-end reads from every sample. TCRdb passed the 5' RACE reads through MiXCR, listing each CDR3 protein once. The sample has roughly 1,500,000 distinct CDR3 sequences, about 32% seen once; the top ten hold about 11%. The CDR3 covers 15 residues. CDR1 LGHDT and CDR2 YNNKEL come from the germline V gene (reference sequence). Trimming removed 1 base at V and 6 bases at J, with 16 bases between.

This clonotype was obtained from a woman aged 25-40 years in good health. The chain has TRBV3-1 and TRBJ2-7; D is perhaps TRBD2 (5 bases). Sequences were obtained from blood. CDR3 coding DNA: TGTGCCAGCAGCCAAGGTTTTTCGGGATTAGGCGAGCAGTACTTC. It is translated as CASSQGFSGLGEQYF.